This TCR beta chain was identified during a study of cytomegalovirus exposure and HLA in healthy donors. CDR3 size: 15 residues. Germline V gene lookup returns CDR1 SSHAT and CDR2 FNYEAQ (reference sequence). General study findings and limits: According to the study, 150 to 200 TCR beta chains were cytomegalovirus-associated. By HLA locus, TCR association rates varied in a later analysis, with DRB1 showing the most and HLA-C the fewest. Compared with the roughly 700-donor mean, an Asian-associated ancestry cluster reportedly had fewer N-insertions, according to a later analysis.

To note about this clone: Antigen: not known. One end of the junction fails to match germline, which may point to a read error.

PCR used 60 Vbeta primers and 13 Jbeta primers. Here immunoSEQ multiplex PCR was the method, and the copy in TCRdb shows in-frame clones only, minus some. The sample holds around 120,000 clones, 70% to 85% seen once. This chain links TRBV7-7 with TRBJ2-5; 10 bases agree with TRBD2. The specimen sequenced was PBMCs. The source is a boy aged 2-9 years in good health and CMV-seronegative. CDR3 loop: CASSPSGRAGETQYF. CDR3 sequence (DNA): TGTGCTAGCAGCCCCAGCGGGAGGGCCGGCGAGACCCAGTACTTC.